These T cell receptor beta chains were read from a single sample in a study of T cells in Graves' hyperthyroidism and ophthalmopathy. TCRdb passed the multiplex PCR reads through MiXCR, listing each CDR3 protein once. The sample has about 610,000 distinct CDR3 sequences, roughly a sixth seen once. Source material: blood. These receptors all come from a woman aged 40 to 50 with Graves' ophthalmopathy. Each CDR3 is given with its conserved first and last residue. A D gene is named only where the DNA matches it firmly. Size is stated for part of the rows, as once, few or many counts, or as a class when the clone is expanded.

TRBV7-9	TRBJ2-1	NA	many	CASSLRDSSSYNEQFF	TGTGCCAGCAGCTTAAGGGACTCTAGCTCCTACAATGAGCAGTTCTTC
TRBV6-1	TRBJ1-5	NA	NA	CASSANQPQHF	TGTGCCAGCAGTGCCAATCAGCCCCAGCATTTT
TRBV6-1	TRBJ1-1	NA	many	CASSDQGGFAEAFF	TGTGCCAGCAGTGACCAGGGAGGGTTCGCTGAAGCTTTCTTT
TRBV12-3/TRBV12-4	TRBJ2-1	NA	few	CASSLSPRGHNEQFF	TGTGCCAGCAGTCTCTCCCCCAGGGGCCACAATGAGCAGTTCTTC
TRBV7-2	TRBJ2-1	TRBD2	NA	CASRPQSGTSSKNEQFF	TGTGCCAGCCGCCCCCAGTCCGGGACTAGCTCTAAGAATGAGCAGTTCTTC
TRBV20-1	TRBJ1-5	NA	NA	CSARPPPGQPQHF	TGCAGTGCTAGACCCCCCCCTGGGCAGCCCCAGCATTTT
TRBV5-1	TRBJ1-3	NA	NA	CASSFEIGNTIYF	TGCGCCAGCAGCTTTGAGATTGGAAACACCATATATTTT
TRBV2	TRBJ2-2	TRBD2	few	CASSPSGTFGELFF	TGTGCCAGCAGCCCTAGCGGTACCTTTGGGGAGCTGTTTTTT
TRBV2	TRBJ1-2	NA	many	CASRSEATRYGYTF	TGTGCCAGCAGGTCCGAGGCTACCCGGTATGGCTACACCTTC
TRBV7-2	TRBJ1-1	TRBD1	many	CASSFADRVPLPFF	TGTGCCAGCAGCTTCGCGGACAGGGTCCCGCTTCCTTTCTTT
TRBV7-9	TRBJ2-2	NA	few	CASSSSRQITGELFF	TGTGCCAGCAGCTCCTCCAGACAGATTACCGGGGAGCTGTTTTTT
TRBV2	TRBJ1-2	NA	NA	CASSEPGNYGYTF	TGTGCCAGCAGTGAACCAGGGAACTATGGCTACACCTTC
TRBV6-1	TRBJ2-1	NA	NA	CASRAKSSYNEQFF	TGTGCCAGCAGGGCGAAAAGCTCCTACAATGAGCAGTTCTTC
TRBV6-1	TRBJ2-7	NA	few	CASRPSLLYYEQYF	TGTGCCAGCAGACCATCTCTACTATACTACGAGCAGTACTTC
TRBV12-3/TRBV12-4	TRBJ1-2	NA	few	CASSYRTVYGYTF	TGTGCCAGCAGTTACAGGACAGTATATGGCTACACCTTC
TRBV4-1	TRBJ1-1	NA	few	CASSQEAKTGTEAFF	TGCGCCAGCAGCCAAGAAGCCAAAACGGGCACTGAAGCTTTCTTT
TRBV6-2/TRBV6-3	TRBJ2-3	NA	many	CASSSDEASTDTQYF	TGTGCCAGCAGTTCGGACGAGGCTAGCACAGATACGCAGTATTTT
TRBV10-3	TRBJ1-2	TRBD1	many	CAISDGTGYGYTF	TGTGCCATCAGTGACGGGACAGGGTACGGCTACACCTTC
TRBV29-1	TRBJ1-1	TRBD1	NA	CSGRQGFNTEAFF	TGCAGCGGCCGACAGGGGTTCAACACTGAAGCTTTCTTT
TRBV11-2	TRBJ2-1	TRBD2	many	CASSRRGREGYNEQFF	TGTGCCAGCAGCCGACGGGGGAGGGAGGGCTACAATGAGCAGTTCTTC
TRBV14	TRBJ2-7	NA	NA	CASSQDRLQSHEQYF	TGTGCCAGCAGCCAAGACAGGTTGCAAAGCCACGAGCAGTACTTC
TRBV11-2	TRBJ1-1	TRBD1	many	CASSQRQGSQAFF	TGTGCCAGCAGCCAACGACAGGGGAGCCAAGCTTTCTTT
TRBV5-1	TRBJ2-7	TRBD1	many	CASSLFPPGQGNEQYF	TGCGCCAGCAGCTTATTCCCCCCGGGACAGGGGAACGAGCAGTACTTC
TRBV25-1	TRBJ1-1	NA	NA	CASSPTVLTEAFF	TGTGCCAGCAGCCCTACAGTGCTCACTGAAGCTTTCTTT
TRBV2	TRBJ2-3	NA	many	CASSVVIVTDTQYF	TGTGCCAGCAGTGTGGTGATCGTCACAGATACGCAGTATTTT
TRBV2	TRBJ2-5	TRBD1	many	CASSLTGGEETQYF	TGTGCCAGCAGCCTAACAGGGGGCGAAGAGACCCAGTACTTC
TRBV7-9	TRBJ2-2	NA	NA	CASSWVPGMTPVELFF	TGTGCCAGCAGCTGGGTGCCAGGCATGACCCCGGTAGAGCTGTTTTTT
TRBV12-3/TRBV12-4	TRBJ1-6	TRBD1	few	CASREQGMRNSPLHF	TGTGCCAGCAGGGAACAGGGGATGCGGAATTCACCCCTCCACTTT
TRBV7-2	TRBJ2-1	TRBD2	NA	CASSPSSGLHNEQFF	TGTGCCAGCAGCCCCTCTAGCGGCTTACACAATGAGCAGTTCTTC